This T cell receptor beta chain originates from a study of cytomegalovirus exposure and HLA in healthy donors. Findings and limits, study-wide: In vitro data verified three CMV-associated chains as specific for CMV antigens. Within an earlier analysis, most TCR beta V segments proved productive either about 87% or about 30% of the time. A later analysis reportedly found that, within productive TCRs, an Asian-associated ancestry cluster had fewer N-insertions than the mean observed across the roughly 730 donors.

The PCR made use of 60 Vbeta and 13 Jbeta primers. The repertoire was sequenced with immunoSEQ multiplex PCR; TCRdb's copy has only in-frame clones and lacks some. The repertoire consists of under 150,000 clones, with about two thirds occurring once and the leading ten covering roughly 4%. About this clone itself: Its antigen is unidentified.

The length of the CDR3 is 15 residues. V lost 4 bases to trimming and J lost 4 bases, with 14 bases between them. The germline CDR1 and CDR2 sequences are SGHDT and YYEEEE. Among the donors, all were healthy bone marrow donors. The sequencing sample was made of PBMCs. The receptor was derived from a man aged 50-60 years in good health and CMV-seropositive. The chain couples TRBV5-6 to TRBJ2-2; D perhaps matches TRBD1 (5 bases). DNA of the CDR3: TGTGCCAGCAGCCGAGAAGGGGTACGCACCGGGGAGCTGTTTTTT. This encodes CASSREGVRTGELFF.